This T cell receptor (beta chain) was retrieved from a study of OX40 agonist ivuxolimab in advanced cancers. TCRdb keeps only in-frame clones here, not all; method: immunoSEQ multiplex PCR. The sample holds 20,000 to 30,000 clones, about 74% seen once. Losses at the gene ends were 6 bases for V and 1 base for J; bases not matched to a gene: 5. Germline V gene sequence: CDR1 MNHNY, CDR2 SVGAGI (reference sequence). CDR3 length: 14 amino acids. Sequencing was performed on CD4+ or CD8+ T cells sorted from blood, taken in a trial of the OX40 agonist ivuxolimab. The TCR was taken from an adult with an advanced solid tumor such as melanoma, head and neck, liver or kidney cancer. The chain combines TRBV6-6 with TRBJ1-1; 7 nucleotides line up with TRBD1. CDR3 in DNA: TGTGCCAGCAGCCCACAGGGGAAGAACACTGAAGCTTTCTTT. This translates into CASSPQGKNTEAFF.